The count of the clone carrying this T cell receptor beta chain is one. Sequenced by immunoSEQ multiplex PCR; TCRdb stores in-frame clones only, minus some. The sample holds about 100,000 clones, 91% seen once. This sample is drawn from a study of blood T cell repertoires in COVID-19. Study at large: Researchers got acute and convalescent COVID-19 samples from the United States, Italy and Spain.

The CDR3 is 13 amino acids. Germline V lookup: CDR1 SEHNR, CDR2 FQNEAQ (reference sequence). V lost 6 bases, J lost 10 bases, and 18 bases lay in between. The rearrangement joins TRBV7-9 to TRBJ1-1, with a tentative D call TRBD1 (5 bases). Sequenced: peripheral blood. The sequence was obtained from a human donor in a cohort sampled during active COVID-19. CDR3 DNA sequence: TGTGCCAGCAGTATCACGGGGGTTCAGTTAGCTTTCTTT. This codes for CASSITGVQLAFF.